This T cell receptor (beta chain) was documented in a study of post-analysis software for immune sequencing data. Study observations and caveats: Strong co-clustering by F measure linked samples that shared a preparation batch. Five or six TRBV segments (TRBV5-6, TRBV5-1 and TRBV20-1 among them) occurred more frequently in patients than in controls.

About this clonotype itself: The antigen remains unidentified.

Prepared libraries of TCR beta cDNA carried unique molecular identifiers. Each CDR3 protein is one row after TCRdb ran MiXCR on the PCR reads. This repertoire shows approximately 660,000 distinct CDR3 sequences, 55% to 60% found once; its top ten account for roughly 10%. The V gene lost 1 base and the J gene lost 5 bases, with 12 bases spanning the gap. CDR3 size: 15 residues. Per the germline V gene, CDR1 is MGHRA and CDR2 is YSYEKL. The chain combines TRBV4-1 with TRBJ2-1; no definite D call. Material: blood. This receptor was taken from a girl aged 2-10 years with multiple sclerosis. The CDR3 reads CASSQGYSFNNEQFF. CDR3 in DNA: TGCGCCAGCAGCCAAGGCTACTCCTTCAACAATGAGCAGTTCTTC.